A single sample gave rise to the 25 T cell receptor beta chains below, sequenced in a study of blood T cell repertoires in COVID-19 (dated by TCRdb to between 2020 and 2021). Library preparation used the immunoSEQ multiplex PCR assay. TCRdb mirrors the immuneACCESS table, restricted to in-frame sequences. Some clones are absent from its copies; in checked studies, under half trace to an unresolved V gene, and the reason for the others is unknown. The sample data list some 130,000 clones, and 75% to 90% of these were observed just once. Around 3.2% of the sample is in the top ten clones. The sequenced material came from peripheral blood. These receptors were obtained from a man between 60 and 75 years old with active or convalescent COVID-19.

The chain uses TRBV9 and TRBJ1-6; D is uncertain. Looked up from germline, CDR1 is SGDLS and CDR2 is YYNGEE. The V and J ends lost 2 bases and 4 bases respectively, with 13 bases between them. CDR3 length: 16 amino acids. Here the CDR3 DNA reads TGTGCCAGCAGCGTGGCAGGATGGCCGTATAATTCACCCCTCCACTTT. Its protein is CASSVAGWPYNSPLHF.

V usage is TRBV7-2 and J usage is TRBJ2-7, with 7 bases lining up with TRBD2. CDR1 and CDR2 from the germline V gene are SGHTA and FQGNSA. CDR3 length: 16 amino acids. Trimming took 5 bases from V and 7 from J; bases not matched to a gene: 17. The CDR3 sequence: CASSLGTGGLSLEQYF. CDR3 in DNA: TGTGCCAGCAGCCTAGGCACGGGAGGTCTATCATTAGAGCAGTACTTC.

This clone was observed once. V gene TRBV25-1 combines with J gene TRBJ2-7; 7 bases align to TRBD1. The CDR3 runs 14 residues. Germline V CDR1 and CDR2: MGHDK, SYGVNS. V was pared by 8 bases and J by 0 bases, with 7 bases of the junction left unmatched. Here the CDR3 reads CASPDRSSSYEQYF. For the CDR3, the DNA is TGTGCCAGCCCGGACAGGTCGAGCTCCTACGAGCAGTACTTC.

The chain has TRBV18 and TRBJ2-1; maybe TRBD1 (9 bases). This CDR3 is built from 18 residues. Looked up from germline, CDR1 is KGHSH and CDR2 is LQKENI. Trimming took 6 bases from V and 6 from J, leaving 27 bases between them. CDR3 residues: CASSKGQGSGGPLNEQFF. DNA for the CDR3: TGTGCCAGCTCGAAGGGACAGGGCAGCGGGGGCCCCCTCAATGAGCAGTTCTTC.

V usage is TRBV9 and J usage is TRBJ1-1, with 7 bases that match TRBD1. Germline assignment: CDR1 SGDLS and CDR2 YYNGEE. The CDR3 totals 16 residues. The V and J ends lost 4 bases and 3 bases, in that order; junction bases with no gene match: 12. The CDR3 bases are TGTGCCAGCAGCAAAAGGGACAGTATTAAATACACTGAAGCTTTCTTT. This encodes CASSKRDSIKYTEAFF.

The chain is built from TRBV5-1 and TRBJ2-5; weak D call: TRBD1 (6 bases). The germline CDR1 and CDR2 sequences are SGHRS and YFSETQ. The CDR3 loop spans 13 amino acids. V lost 3 bases and J lost 2, with 8 bases in between. For the CDR3, the DNA is TGCGCCAGCAGCTCGCAGGGGCAAGAGACCCAGTACTTC. This translates into CASSSQGQETQYF.

This sequence joins TRBV14 and TRBJ2-5; TRBD2 agrees at 10 bases. This CDR3 has 15 amino acids. CDR1 is SGHDN and CDR2 is FVKESK in the germline V gene. J gave up 5 bases and V 3 bases, and 6 bases lay outside the gene matches. The CDR3 here is CASSQGLAGAETQYF. The CDR3 DNA is TGTGCCAGCAGCCAGGGTCTAGCGGGAGCGGAGACCCAGTACTTC.

V is TRBV30 and J is TRBJ2-2, with D possibly TRBD2 on 6 matching bases. Trimming left V 4 bases short and J 7 bases short, with 13 bases between. There are 13 residues in the CDR3. Germline CDR1 GTSNPN, CDR2 SVGIG (reference sequence). The CDR3 spells CAWKAPRGGELFF. The CDR3 region has the DNA TGTGCCTGGAAAGCACCGCGGGGCGGGGAGCTGTTTTTT. Complete variable domain (other parts from reference TRBV30 and TRBJ2-2): SQTIHQWPATLVQPVGSPLSLECTVEGTSNPNLYWYRQAAGRGLQLLFYSVGIGQISSEVPQNLSASRPQDRQFILSSKKLLLSDSGFYLCAWKAPRGGELFFGEGSRLTVL.

The chain uses TRBV28 and TRBJ2-7; tentatively, D is TRBD2 (5 bases). Germline CDR1 MDHEN, CDR2 SYDVKM. V was clipped by 2 bases and J by 5 bases, with 13 bases between them. This CDR3 spans 14 amino acids. CDR3 nucleotides: TGTGCCAGCAGTTTACCCTGGCGGGCCCACGAGCAGTACTTC. It encodes CASSLPWRAHEQYF.

This chain links TRBV19 with TRBJ2-3; 9 positions match TRBD1. Germline lookup yields CDR1 LNHDA and CDR2 SQIVND (reference sequence). With V trimmed by 5 bases and J by 3 bases, 6 bases remained unmatched. This CDR3 has 15 residues. This CDR3 is CASSVGTGRTDTQYF. The CDR3 nucleotides are TGTGCCAGTAGTGTCGGGACAGGGAGGACAGATACGCAGTATTTT.

CDR3 amino acids: CASSPGDRRSYEQYF. The DNA for the CDR3 is TGTGCCAGTAGTCCAGGGGACAGGAGGTCCTACGAGCAGTACTTC. The chain has TRBV19 and TRBJ2-7; TRBD1 matches 8 bases. In germline, CDR1 is LNHDA, CDR2 SQIVND (reference sequence). This CDR3 is 15 amino acids long. Trimming removed 5 bases from V and 1 base from J; junction bases left unmatched: 7. Combining the CDR3 with reference TRBV19 and TRBJ2-7 gives the whole variable domain DGGITQSPKYLFRKEGQNVTLSCEQNLNHDAMYWYRQDPGQGLRLIYYSQIVNDFQKGDIAEGYSVSREKKESFPLTVTSAQKNPTAFYLCASSPGDRRSYEQYFGPGTRLTVT.

The V and J genes are TRBV28 and TRBJ1-1; TRBD1 agrees at 7 bases. Germline V lookup: CDR1 MDHEN, CDR2 SYDVKM. Trimming at V came to 5 bases and at J to 1 base, leaving 1 base not matched to a gene. The CDR3 runs to 13 residues. The CDR3 region is CASSDRENTEAFF. DNA for the CDR3: TGTGCCAGCAGTGACAGGGAGAACACTGAAGCTTTCTTT.

CDR3 coding DNA: TGTGCCAGTAGTTCCCGGACAGGAGCCTATGGCTACACCTTC. This gives the protein CASSSRTGAYGYTF. This chain links TRBV19 with TRBJ1-2, with TRBD1 identical over 7 bases. Germline V CDR1 and CDR2: LNHDA, SQIVND (reference sequence). V shed 5 bases, J shed 4 bases, and the junction held 7 bases outside the gene matches. This CDR3 is built from 14 residues.

The CDR3: CASSDGTSGSTDTQYF. As DNA, the CDR3 is TGTGCCAGCAGCGACGGGACTAGCGGGAGTACAGATACGCAGTATTTT. The J gene is TRBJ2-3, the V gene TRBV6-4; 14 bases line up with TRBD2. Germline CDR1 and CDR2: MRHNA and SNTAGT. The CDR3 sequence is 16 residues long. Trimming cost V 6 bases and J 3 bases; bases outside gene matches: 5.

The chain is built from TRBV28 and TRBJ2-7; 8 positions match TRBD1. V dropped 3 bases and J dropped 3; count of bases not matched to a gene: 4. CDR3 length equals 14 residues. CDR1 and CDR2 from the germline V gene are MDHEN and SYDVKM. The CDR3 region is CASSFPDRGYEQYF. The CDR3 DNA is TGTGCCAGCAGTTTTCCCGACAGGGGCTACGAGCAGTACTTC.

The chain combines TRBV3-1 (or the pseudogene TRBV3-2) with TRBJ1-1; D gene uncertain. Germline CDR1 is LGHDT and CDR2 is YNNKEL (reference sequence). There are 16 residues in the CDR3. Trimming pared 1 base from V and 1 base from J, leaving 13 bases between. Here the CDR3 reads CASSQGKEAWNTEAFF. In DNA, the CDR3 is TGTGCCAGCAGCCAAGGAAAAGAGGCGTGGAACACTGAAGCTTTCTTT.

The chain has TRBV19 and TRBJ1-5, with D perhaps TRBD1 (6 bases). This CDR3 region has 13 residues. V was clipped by 3 bases and J by 9 bases, with 12 bases between them. The germline V gene encodes CDR1 LNHDA and CDR2 SQIVND (reference sequence). The CDR3 loop is CASSIDRTVPQHF. CDR3 sequence (DNA): TGTGCCAGTAGTATCGACAGGACAGTGCCCCAGCATTTT.

The chain combines TRBV28 with TRBJ2-1; perhaps TRBD1 as D (6 bases). Looked up from germline, CDR1 is MDHEN and CDR2 is SYDVKM. The CDR3 length is 15 residues. Trimming removed 4 bases at V and 7 bases at J, with 17 bases between. In DNA form, the CDR3 reads TGTGCCAGCAGTTCTACGAGCGTCACAGGGAATGAGCAGTTCTTC. Amino acid sequence: CASSSTSVTGNEQFF.

This clone has a single count. The V gene is TRBV4-3, the J gene TRBJ1-2, with D perhaps matching TRBD1 (6 bases). Trimming removed 4 bases from V and 0 bases from J, with 12 bases in between. The CDR3 contains 15 residues. The germline V gene encodes CDR1 LGHNA and CDR2 YSLEER. CDR3 DNA: TGCGCCAGCAGCCTCACCGGACAGTCTAACTATGGCTACACCTTC. Translation: CASSLTGQSNYGYTF.

The V gene is TRBV28, the J gene TRBJ2-7; D remains unclear. The V gene lost 7 bases and the J gene lost 4 bases, with 11 bases spanning the gap. The germline gives CDR1 MDHEN, CDR2 SYDVKM. The CDR3 runs to 12 residues. CDR3 residues: CASTGRTYEQYF. For the CDR3, the DNA is TGTGCCAGCACTGGGCGTACTTACGAGCAGTACTTC. The full variable domain, in which reference TRBV28 and TRBJ2-7 provide the parts outside the CDR3, is DVKVTQSSRYLVKRTGEKVFLECVQDMDHENMFWYRQDPGLGLRLIYFSYDVKMKEKGDIPEGYSVSREKKERFSLILESASTNQTSMYLCASTGRTYEQYFGPGTRLTVT.

This clone was recorded a few times. The rearrangement joins TRBV9 to TRBJ1-1; D unresolved. V gave up 1 base and J gave up 5 bases, with 9 bases separating them. The germline CDR1 and CDR2 sequences are SGDLS and YYNGEE. This CDR3 is built from 13 residues. The chain's CDR3 is CASSVTTGTEAFF. The CDR3, as DNA: TGTGCCAGCAGCGTAACTACGGGAACTGAAGCTTTCTTT.

The genes are TRBV28 and TRBJ2-6; 8 bases match TRBD1. J lost 0 bases, V lost 5 bases, and 9 bases had no gene match. The CDR3 loop spans 18 amino acids. The germline gives CDR1 MDHEN, CDR2 SYDVKM. CDR3 region: CASSLTGTGRSGANVLTF. CDR3 coding DNA: TGTGCCAGCAGTCTAACCGGGACAGGCCGCTCTGGGGCCAACGTCCTGACTTTC.

The chain combines TRBV24-1 with TRBJ2-3; TRBD1 aligns across 7 bases. Germline V gene sequence: CDR1 KGHDR, CDR2 SFDVKD. This CDR3 region has 14 residues. V shed 12 bases and J 2 bases; nucleotides not matched to a gene: 10. The CDR3 here is CAVQGDQLTDTQYF. The CDR3 DNA is TGTGCCGTCCAGGGGGATCAACTCACAGATACGCAGTATTTT.

The rearrangement links TRBV28 to TRBJ2-1; D is possibly TRBD1 (6 bases). Trimming left V 7 bases short and J 9 bases short, with 19 bases between. The V gene's germline CDR1 is MDHEN and CDR2 SYDVKM. The CDR3 extends over 14 amino acids. The CDR3 region has the DNA TGTGCCAGCACGGGACACGGTGGTTCCGGTGAGCAGTTCTTC. As protein: CASTGHGGSGEQFF.

This chain joins TRBV5-8 and TRBJ1-5; D remains ambiguous. V lost 0 bases to trimming and J lost 2 bases, with 6 bases between them. CDR3 length equals 14 residues. The germline gives CDR1 SGHTS, CDR2 YDEGEE. The chain's CDR3 is CASSLDQGNQPQHF. CDR3 nucleotides: TGTGCCAGCAGCTTGGACCAGGGCAATCAGCCCCAGCATTTT. The whole variable domain, remainder taken from reference TRBV5-8 and TRBJ1-5, is EAGVTQSPTHLIKTRGQQATLRCSPISGHTSVYWYQQALGLGLQFLLWYDEGEERNRGNFPPRFSGRQFPNYSSELNVNALELEDSALYLCASSLDQGNQPQHFGDGTRLSIL.